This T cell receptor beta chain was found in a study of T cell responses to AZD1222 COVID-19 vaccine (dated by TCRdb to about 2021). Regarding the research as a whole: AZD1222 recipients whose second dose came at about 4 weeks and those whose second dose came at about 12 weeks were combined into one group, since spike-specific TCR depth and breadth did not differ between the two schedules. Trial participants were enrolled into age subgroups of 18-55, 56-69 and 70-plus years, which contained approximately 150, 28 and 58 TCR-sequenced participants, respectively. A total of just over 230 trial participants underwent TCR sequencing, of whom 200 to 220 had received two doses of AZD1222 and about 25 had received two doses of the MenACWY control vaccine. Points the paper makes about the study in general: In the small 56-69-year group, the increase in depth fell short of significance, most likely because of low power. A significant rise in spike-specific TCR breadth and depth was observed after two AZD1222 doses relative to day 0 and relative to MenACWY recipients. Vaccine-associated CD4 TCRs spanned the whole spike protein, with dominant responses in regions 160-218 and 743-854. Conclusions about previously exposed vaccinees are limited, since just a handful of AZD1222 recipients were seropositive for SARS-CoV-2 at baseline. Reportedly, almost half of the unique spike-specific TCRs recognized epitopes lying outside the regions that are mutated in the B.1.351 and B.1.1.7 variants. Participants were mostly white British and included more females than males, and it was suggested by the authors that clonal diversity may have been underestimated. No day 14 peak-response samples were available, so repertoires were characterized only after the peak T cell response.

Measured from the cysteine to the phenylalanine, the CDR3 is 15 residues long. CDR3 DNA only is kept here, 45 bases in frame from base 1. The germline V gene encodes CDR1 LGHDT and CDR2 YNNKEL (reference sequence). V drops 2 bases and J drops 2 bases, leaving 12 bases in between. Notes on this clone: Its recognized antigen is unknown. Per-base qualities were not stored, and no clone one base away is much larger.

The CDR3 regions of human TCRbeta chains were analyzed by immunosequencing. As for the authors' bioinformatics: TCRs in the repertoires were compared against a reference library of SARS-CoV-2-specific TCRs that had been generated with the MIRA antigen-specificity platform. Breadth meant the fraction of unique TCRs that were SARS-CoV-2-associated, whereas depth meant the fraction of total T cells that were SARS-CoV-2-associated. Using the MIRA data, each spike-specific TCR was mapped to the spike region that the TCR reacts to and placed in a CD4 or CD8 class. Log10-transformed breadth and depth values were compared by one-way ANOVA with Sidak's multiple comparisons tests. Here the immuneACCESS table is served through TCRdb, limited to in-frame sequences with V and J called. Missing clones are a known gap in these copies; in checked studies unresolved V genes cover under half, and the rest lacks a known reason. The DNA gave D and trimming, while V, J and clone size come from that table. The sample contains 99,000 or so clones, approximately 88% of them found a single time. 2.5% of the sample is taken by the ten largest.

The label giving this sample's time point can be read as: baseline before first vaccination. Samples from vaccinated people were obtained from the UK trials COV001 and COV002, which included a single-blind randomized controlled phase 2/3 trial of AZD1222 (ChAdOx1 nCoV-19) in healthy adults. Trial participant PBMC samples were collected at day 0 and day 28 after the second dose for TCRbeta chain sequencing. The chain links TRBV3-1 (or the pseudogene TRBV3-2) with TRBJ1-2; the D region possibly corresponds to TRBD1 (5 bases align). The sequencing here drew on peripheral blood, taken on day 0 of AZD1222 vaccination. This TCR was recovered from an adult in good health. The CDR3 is CASSQNGGPNYGYTF. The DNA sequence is TGTGCCAGCAGCCAAAATGGGGGACCGAACTATGGCTACACCTTC.